The next 19 T cell receptor beta chains were all read from a single sample in a study of blood T cells in healthy people across ages. Next came a second PCR, run for about 6 to 12 cycles, which used a sample-barcoded 5' primer along with a J-beta primer mix. TCRdb reanalysed the 5' RACE reads using MiXCR and keeps one entry per CDR3 protein. Of 750,000 to 1,000,000 distinct CDR3 sequences in the sample, 25% to 35% were seen once. These data are also associated with another study on T cells of mothers and their children.

Sequencing was performed on blood. The source of these receptors is a woman between 40 and 55 years old in good health.

This clonotype was seen repeatedly, ten times or more. CDR3 nucleotides: TGCGCCAGCAGCCAAGAACTCGGGCTCAAGACCCAGTACTTC. This sequence encodes CASSQELGLKTQYF. V gene TRBV4-3 combines with J gene TRBJ2-5; the D is unclear. Deletions cut 0 bases from V and 6 bases from J, with 11 bases between. Per germline, CDR1 LGHNA and CDR2 YSLEER. This CDR3 has 14 amino acids.

The rearrangement links TRBV6-2 or TRBV6-3 to TRBJ1-5; D call uncertain. CDR1 and CDR2 from the germline V gene are MNHEY and SVGEGT. Deletions cut 7 bases from V and 0 bases from J, with 7 bases between. The CDR3 contains 13 residues. In DNA form, the CDR3 reads TGTGCCAGCACACGAAATAGCAATCAGCCCCAGCATTTT. Its protein is CASTRNSNQPQHF.

This clonotype appeared many times. This rearrangement joins TRBV28 to TRBJ2-3; tentative D call: TRBD2 (7 bases). There are 18 residues in the CDR3. Trimming removed 3 bases from V and 0 bases from J, with 19 bases in between. The germline CDR1 and CDR2 sequences are MDHEN and SYDVKM. The CDR3 DNA sequence: TGTGCCAGCAGTTTCGCGGCGGGGGCATCTCCTAGCACAGATACGCAGTATTTT. Translation: CASSFAAGASPSTDTQYF.

This chain uses TRBV11-2 with TRBJ1-2, with TRBD1 as a possible D gene (5 bases). Trimming pared 6 bases from V and 3 bases from J, leaving 20 bases between. The CDR3 runs 16 residues. CDR1 SGHAT and CDR2 FQNNGV come from the germline V gene. Written as DNA, the CDR3 is TGTGCCAGCAGAAAATCCCCGGGCAGGGTCGACTATGGCTACACCTTC. Translation gives CASRKSPGRVDYGYTF.

This clonotype was picked up many times. This rearrangement joins TRBV2 to TRBJ2-5; 9 nucleotides match TRBD2. This CDR3 has 14 amino acids. The germline V gene has CDR1 SNHLY and CDR2 FYNNEI. V lost 4 bases, J lost 5 bases, and 5 bases stayed unmatched. CDR3 amino acids: CASSGTSVKETQYF. For the CDR3, the DNA is TGTGCCAGCAGTGGGACTAGCGTAAAGGAGACCCAGTACTTC.

This clonotype was seen many times. The chain uses TRBV20-1 and TRBJ2-7; unclear D gene. V gave up 0 bases and J gave up 2 bases, with 8 bases separating them. The CDR3 extends over 13 amino acids. Germline V gene sequence: CDR1 DFQATT, CDR2 SNEGSKA (reference sequence). CDR3 amino acids: CSARDVGPYEQYF. For the CDR3, the DNA is TGCAGTGCTAGAGATGTGGGCCCCTACGAGCAGTACTTC.

This clonotype occurred a few times. The rearrangement links TRBV11-2 to TRBJ2-3; 8 nucleotides agree with TRBD2. Germline V gene lookup returns CDR1 SGHAT and CDR2 FQNNGV. Trimming at V came to 4 bases and at J to 3 bases, leaving 9 bases not matched to a gene. The CDR3 runs to 16 residues. DNA for the CDR3: TGTGCCAGCAGCTCCGTCGCGGGGGGTACGACAGATACGCAGTATTTT. Translated, it gives CASSSVAGGTTDTQYF.

Worth noting for this clonotype: One junction end disagrees with the germline gene, perhaps due to a read error. The V and J genes are TRBV5-1 and TRBJ2-1; 14 bases are shared with TRBD2. CDR3 length: 19 amino acids. Germline CDR1 reads SGHRS; CDR2 reads YFSETQ. The CDR3 protein is CASSLSTSGGALNYDEQFF. The CDR3 nucleotides are TGCGCCAGCAGCTTGTCGACTAGCGGGGGGGCCTTGAACTACGATGAGCAGTTCTTC.

This clonotype has more than one count but fewer than ten. The chain is built from TRBV5-5 and TRBJ1-4; no definite D call. The V and J ends lost 0 bases and 3 bases respectively, with 9 bases between them. Per germline, CDR1 SGHKS and CDR2 YYEKEE (reference sequence). The CDR3 loop spans 15 amino acids. This CDR3 is CASSLEPASNEKLFF. CDR3 DNA: TGTGCCAGCAGCTTGGAGCCAGCCTCTAATGAAAAACTGTTTTTT.

The V call is TRBV11-2, the J call TRBJ1-2; 7 bases fit TRBD1. From germline, CDR1 is SGHAT and CDR2 FQNNGV. V was pared by 5 bases and J by 3 bases, with 9 bases of the junction left unmatched. The CDR3 spans 15 residues. The CDR3 coding sequence is TGTGCCAGCAGCCGCAACAGGGGAGGGTACTATGGCTACACCTTC. Protein sequence: CASSRNRGGYYGYTF.

The sample holds a few counts of this clonotype. The chain's CDR3 is CASRSGDQPQHF. The CDR3 DNA reads as TGTGCCAGCAGGTCAGGAGATCAGCCCCAGCATTTT. This chain connects TRBV6-5 to TRBJ1-5; D gene uncertain. Per the germline V gene, CDR1 is MNHEY and CDR2 is SVGAGI. V shed 6 bases and J shed 5 bases, with 8 bases lying between them. There are 12 residues in the CDR3.

This clonotype has a count of ten or more. The V and J genes are TRBV27 and TRBJ2-3, with D perhaps matching TRBD1 or TRBD2 (5 bases each). Germline V lookup: CDR1 MNHEY, CDR2 SMNVEV (reference sequence). Trimming cost V 2 bases and J 6 bases, with 9 bases left between them. This CDR3 spans 13 amino acids. For the CDR3, the DNA is TGTGCCAGCAGTTTAGTGAGGGGCGATACGCAGTATTTT. Translating gives CASSLVRGDTQYF.

This clonotype was found a few times. The CDR3 carries no conserved terminal phenylalanine or tryptophan, so it likely arises from a read error. This rearrangement joins TRBV29-1 to TRBJ1-2, with a possible D match to TRBD1 (6 bases). V was pared by 0 bases and J by 5 bases, with 16 bases between. The CDR3 has 15 residues. CDR1 and CDR2 (germline): SQVTM, ANQGSEA. Here the CDR3 reads CSVEDPGGAYYGYTC. CDR3 nucleotides: TGCAGCGTTGAAGATCCTGGGGGCGCTTATTATGGCTACACCTGC.

V usage is TRBV10-3 and J usage is TRBJ2-3, with D possibly TRBD1 on 5 matching bases. CDR1 ENHRY and CDR2 SYGVKD come from the germline V gene. Deletions cut 9 bases from V and 0 bases from J, with 7 bases between. The CDR3 sequence is 12 residues long. This CDR3 reads CAMAGSTDTQYF. Written as DNA, the CDR3 is TGTGCCATGGCAGGGAGCACAGATACGCAGTATTTT.

This clonotype has ten or more counts. The germline gene is not matched at one end of the junction; a read error may be the cause. This chain links TRBV7-7 with TRBJ2-3; 7 bases are shared with TRBD2. Germline V CDR1 and CDR2: SSHAT, FNYEAQ (reference sequence). The CDR3 totals 15 residues. The CDR3 nucleotides read TGTGCTAGCAGCTTAGTGGGAGGGGGCACAGATACGCAGTATTTT. Translated, it gives CASSLVGGGTDTQYF.

For this clonotype: A junction end diverges from the germline sequence, so it may reflect a read error. V usage is TRBV3-1 and J usage is TRBJ2-7; no definite D call. This CDR3 contains 12 residues. Germline values: CDR1 LGHDT, CDR2 YNNKEL (reference sequence). The CDR3 nucleotides read TGTTCCAGCAGTCAACCAGTGGGCGAGCAGTACTTC. Translated, it gives CSSSQPVGEQYF.

This clonotype was seen a handful of times. The rearrangement joins TRBV6-2 or TRBV6-3 to TRBJ1-1, with D uncertain. This CDR3 is 14 amino acids long. Germline CDR1 and CDR2: MNHEY and SVGEGT. V lost 0 bases and J 5 bases, leaving 10 bases between the germline ends. The CDR3 here is CASSYSHGGTEAFF. The CDR3, as DNA: TGTGCCAGCAGTTACTCTCATGGAGGGACTGAAGCTTTCTTT.

This clonotype has a count of ten or more. This chain joins TRBV20-1 and TRBJ2-5; D unresolved. The ends were cut back, 8 bases at V and 6 bases at J, with 19 bases in the middle. CDR1 and CDR2 from the germline V gene are DFQATT and SNEGSKA (reference sequence). The CDR3 has 13 residues. CDR3 sequence: CSTRGRPQKTQYF. CDR3 coding DNA: TGCAGTACCCGTGGGCGCCCGCAAAAGACCCAGTACTTC.

This clonotype was seen ten or more times. The chain has TRBV20-1 and TRBJ2-5; TRBD2 matches at 9 bases. CDR3 size: 13 residues. CDR1 and CDR2 (germline): DFQATT, SNEGSKA (reference sequence). V lost 5 bases to trimming and J lost 5 bases; unmatched junction nucleotides: 6. The CDR3 region is CSAPGLAWETQYF. The DNA for the CDR3 is TGCAGTGCTCCGGGACTAGCCTGGGAGACCCAGTACTTC.